Listed below are T cell receptor beta chains from one sample, sequenced in a study of cytomegalovirus exposure and HLA in healthy donors. This table comes from immunoSEQ multiplex PCR, and its TCRdb copy is limited to in-frame clones, with some not included. The sample holds 200,000 to 250,000 clones; more than 60% are singletons and the top ten take roughly 1.6%. The sequenced sample consisted of PBMCs. The receptor source for this set is a man over 45 in good health and CMV-seronegative. Both conserved end residues are part of each CDR3.

v_gene	j_gene	CDR3aa
TRBV7-3	TRBJ1-1	CASSFTPGQGGAFF
TRBV19	.	CASSIGSGSSEQYF
TRBV15	TRBJ2-7	CATSTRTGGGYEQYF
TRBV5-6	TRBJ2-1	CASSGRQGLSSYNEQFF
TRBV6-1	TRBJ1-4	CASSGQGGTNEKLFF
TRBV5-4	TRBJ2-4	CASSPGTSGSLGKNIQYF
TRBV19	TRBJ2-7	CASMVAGGFGEQYF
TRBV5-4	TRBJ2-5	CASSPQGGRGEETQYF
TRBV7-2	TRBJ1-5	CASSSLFNQPQHF
TRBV28	TRBJ2-1	CASRYLAETYNEQFF
TRBV30	TRBJ2-3	CAWSLQSTDTQYF
TRBV7-2	TRBJ1-1	CASSFYTGNEAFF
TRBV14	TRBJ1-1	CASSQDRGKAFF
TRBV6-1	TRBJ1-5	CASSARGWDIVGQPQHF
TRBV2	TRBJ2-7	CASSDPGQGDYEQYF
TRBV4-2	TRBJ2-6	CASSQGFSSGANVLTF
TRBV19	TRBJ2-3	CASSIASGSTDTQYF
TRBV2	TRBJ1-6	CASGPGGRSPLHF
TRBV14	TRBJ2-7	CASSQAREQYF
TRBV7-2	TRBJ2-3	CASSSGLASDTQYF
TRBV6-5	TRBJ2-5	CASGRLQETQYF
TRBV7-9	TRBJ2-2	CASSPRGSGNTGELFF
TRBV9	TRBJ2-7	CASSRTPGSYEQYF
TRBV11-2	TRBJ1-3	CASSPIHSGNTIYF
TRBV30	TRBJ2-1	CAWIGFDEQFF
TRBV27	TRBJ2-5	CASSSPSLAGVSLRQYF
TRBV12-5	TRBJ2-5	CASGRDRGRETQYF
TRBV18	TRBJ2-1	CASSLDRGNNEQFF
TRBV27	.	CALPNRECEQYF
TRBV7-9	TRBJ1-3	CASSFTGAGNTIYF
TRBV7-2	TRBJ2-7	CASSRTGGNEQYF
TRBV18	TRBJ2-1	CASSSGLALHNEQFF
TRBV15	TRBJ2-7	CATSRQGQGPTYEQYF
TRBV28	TRBJ2-1	CASSLPGQGNNEQFF
TRBV6-5	TRBJ1-1	CASSYRTGAGTEAFF
TRBV27	TRBJ2-2	CASSFTSGTGNTGELFF
TRBV6-1	TRBJ2-6	CASITQVTTNVLTF
TRBV27	TRBJ2-1	CASSFDSSDRGGNNEQFF
TRBV13	TRBJ1-1	CASSLGDTTNTEAFF
TRBV5-1	TRBJ2-1	CASSSRLAGAGDEQFF
TRBV28	TRBJ1-5	CATLVRGQGGQPQHF
TRBV30	TRBJ2-1	CAWRVSKGQGVQFF
TRBV5-1	TRBJ2-6	CASSPQGSGANVLTF
TRBV2	TRBJ2-2	CASSERKGTLNTGELFF
TRBV11-2	TRBJ2-7	CASSLGLAGNYEQYF